Sequencing of this TCR beta chain was carried out in a study of blood T cell repertoires in COVID-19. Study-level information: The origin of the acute and convalescent COVID-19 samples was the United States, Italy and Spain. From T cells, B-cell-depleted T cells, or PBMCs came the material, which was cDNA or gDNA.

Self-reported history from a screening survey and questionnaire set each donor's cohort. Original methodology: Reference gene primer amplification gave estimated nucleated cell counts. The method was immunoSEQ multiplex PCR; TCRdb's version includes in-frame clones alone and lacks a portion of them. The V and J calls and clone size were taken over from that table, and D and trimming were inferred from the DNA. Of fewer than 250,000 clones in the sample, 80% to 85% are singletons; the top ten hold about 9.8%. Trimming took 6 bases from V and 3 from J; bases not matched to a gene: 7. The CDR3 length is 15 residues. Germline lookup yields CDR1 LNHDA and CDR2 SQIVND (reference sequence).

The source material was PBMCs or T cells enriched from blood (not recorded which). The source is a woman in her forties or fifties with acute COVID-19. The chain links TRBV19 to TRBJ2-7, with TRBD1 matching 11 bases. CDR3 region: CASSSGQGAIYEQYF. CDR3 nucleotides: TGTGCCAGTAGCAGCGGACAGGGGGCTATCTACGAGCAGTACTTC. The full variable domain, rest sourced from reference TRBV19 and TRBJ2-7, is DGGITQSPKYLFRKEGQNVTLSCEQNLNHDAMYWYRQDPGQGLRLIYYSQIVNDFQKGDIAEGYSVSREKKESFPLTVTSAQKNPTAFYLCASSSGQGAIYEQYFGPGTRLTVT.